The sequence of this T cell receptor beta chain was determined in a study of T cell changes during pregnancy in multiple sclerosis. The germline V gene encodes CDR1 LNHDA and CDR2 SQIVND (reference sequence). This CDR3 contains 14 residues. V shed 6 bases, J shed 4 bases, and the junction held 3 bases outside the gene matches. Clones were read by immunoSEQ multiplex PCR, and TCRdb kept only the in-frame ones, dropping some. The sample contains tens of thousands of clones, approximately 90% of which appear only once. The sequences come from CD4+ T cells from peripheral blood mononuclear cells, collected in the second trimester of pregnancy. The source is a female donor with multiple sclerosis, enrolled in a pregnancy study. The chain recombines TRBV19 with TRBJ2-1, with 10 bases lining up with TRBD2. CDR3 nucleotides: TGTGCCAGTAGGATTAGCGGGGGGTACAATGAGCAGTTCTTC. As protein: CASRISGGYNEQFF. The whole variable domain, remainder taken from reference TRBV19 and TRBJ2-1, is DGGITQSPKYLFRKEGQNVTLSCEQNLNHDAMYWYRQDPGQGLRLIYYSQIVNDFQKGDIAEGYSVSREKKESFPLTVTSAQKNPTAFYLCASRISGGYNEQFFGPGTRLTVL.